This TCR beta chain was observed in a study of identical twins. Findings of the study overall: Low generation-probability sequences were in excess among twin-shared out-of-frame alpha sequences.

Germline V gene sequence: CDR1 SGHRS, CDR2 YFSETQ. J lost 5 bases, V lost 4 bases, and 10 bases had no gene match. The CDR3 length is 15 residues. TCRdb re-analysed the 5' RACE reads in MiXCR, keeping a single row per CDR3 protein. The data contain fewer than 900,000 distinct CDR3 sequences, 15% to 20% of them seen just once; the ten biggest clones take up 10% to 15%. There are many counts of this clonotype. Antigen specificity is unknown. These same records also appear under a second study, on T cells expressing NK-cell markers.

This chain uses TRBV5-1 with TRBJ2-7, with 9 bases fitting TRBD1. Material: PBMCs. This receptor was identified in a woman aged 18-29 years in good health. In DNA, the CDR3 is TGCGCCAGCAGCACGGAACCGGGACAGGGTGACGAGCAGTACTTC. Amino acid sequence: CASSTEPGQGDEQYF.